This TCR beta chain was observed in a study of T cells after yellow fever vaccination. There are a few counts of this clonotype. Antigen: not known. CDR1 is SQVTM, CDR2 ANQGSEA, per germline. The CDR3 is made up of 14 amino acids. J lost 0 bases, V lost 6 bases, and 6 bases had no gene match. Universal primer sites and UMIs were introduced during 5'RACE template-switching synthesis of TCR cDNA. TCRdb re-called the 5' RACE reads with MiXCR, one entry per CDR3 protein. The sample lists some 600,000 distinct CDR3 sequences, less than 20% occurring once. Study-wide findings and caveats: FACS-sorted repertoires could contain abundant clonotypes contaminating from the bulk population. Once the booster was given, most primary-vaccination clones reappeared, at just over 95% for CD4 and 85% to 90% for CD8.

This chain joins TRBV29-1 and TRBJ2-3; 7 bases are shared with TRBD2. Specimen: PBMCs, collected less than 6 days after the first yellow fever vaccination. The receptor's source is a man between 18 and 35 years old who received the YFV17D yellow fever vaccine. The CDR3 sequence is CSVPPSGSTDTQYF. DNA of the CDR3: TGCAGCGTCCCCCCTAGCGGTAGCACAGATACGCAGTATTTT.